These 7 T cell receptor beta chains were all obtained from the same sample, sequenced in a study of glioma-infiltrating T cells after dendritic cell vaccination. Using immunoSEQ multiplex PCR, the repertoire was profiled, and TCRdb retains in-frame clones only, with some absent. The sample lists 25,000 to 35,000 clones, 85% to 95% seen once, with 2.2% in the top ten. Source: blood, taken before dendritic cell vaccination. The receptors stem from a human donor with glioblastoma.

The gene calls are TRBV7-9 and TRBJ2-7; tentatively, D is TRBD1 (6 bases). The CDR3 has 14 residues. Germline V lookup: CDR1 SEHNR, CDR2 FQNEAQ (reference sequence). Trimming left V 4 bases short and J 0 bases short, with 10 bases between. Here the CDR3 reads CASSSTGSSYEQYF. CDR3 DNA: TGTGCCAGCAGCTCGACAGGTTCCTCCTACGAGCAGTACTTC.

CDR3 sequence reads: CASSVGRGYGYTF. In nucleotides, the CDR3 is TGTGCCAGCAGCGTAGGGAGGGGCTATGGCTACACCTTC. The chain links TRBV9 to TRBJ1-2; TRBD1 might be the D (5 bases). Trimming took off 0 bases at V and 4 bases at J, with 7 bases between the two ends. The CDR3 has 13 residues. CDR1 and CDR2 from the germline V gene are SGDLS and YYNGEE. Together with reference TRBV9 and TRBJ1-2, the CDR3 gives the full variable domain: DSGVTQTPKHLITATGQRVTLRCSPRSGDLSVYWYQQSLDQGLQFLIQYYNGEERAKGNILERFSAQQFPDLHSELNLSSLELGDSALYFCASSVGRGYGYTFGSGTRLTVV.

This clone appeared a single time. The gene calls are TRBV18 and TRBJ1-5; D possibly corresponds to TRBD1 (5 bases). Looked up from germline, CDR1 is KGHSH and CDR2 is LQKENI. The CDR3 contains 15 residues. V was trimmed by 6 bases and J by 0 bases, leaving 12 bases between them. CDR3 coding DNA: TGTGCCAGCTCCAGGGATGGGAATAGCAATCAGCCCCAGCATTTT. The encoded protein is CASSRDGNSNQPQHF.

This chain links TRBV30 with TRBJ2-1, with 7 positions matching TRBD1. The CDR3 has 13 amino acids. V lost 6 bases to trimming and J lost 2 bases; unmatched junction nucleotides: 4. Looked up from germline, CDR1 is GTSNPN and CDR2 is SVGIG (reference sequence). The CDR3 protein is CACDRDTYNEQFF. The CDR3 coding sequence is TGTGCCTGTGACAGGGATACCTACAATGAGCAGTTCTTC. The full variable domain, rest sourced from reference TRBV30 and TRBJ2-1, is SQTIHQWPATLVQPVGSPLSLECTVEGTSNPNLYWYRQAAGRGLQLLFYSVGIGQISSEVPQNLSASRPQDRQFILSSKKLLLSDSGFYLCACDRDTYNEQFFGPGTRLTVL.

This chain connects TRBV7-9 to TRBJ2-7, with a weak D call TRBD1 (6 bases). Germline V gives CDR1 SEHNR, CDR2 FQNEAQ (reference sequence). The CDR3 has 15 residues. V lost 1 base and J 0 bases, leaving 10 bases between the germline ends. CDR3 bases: TGTGCCAGCAGCTTAGGACAGGTGAGCTCCTACGAGCAGTACTTC. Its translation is CASSLGQVSSYEQYF.

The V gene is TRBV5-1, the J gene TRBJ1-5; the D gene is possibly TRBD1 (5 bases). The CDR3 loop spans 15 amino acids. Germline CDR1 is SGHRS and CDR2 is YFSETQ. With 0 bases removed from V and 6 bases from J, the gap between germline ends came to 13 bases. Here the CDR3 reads CASSLGGASSQPQHF. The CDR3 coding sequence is TGCGCCAGCAGCTTGGGCGGGGCCTCGAGTCAGCCCCAGCATTTT.

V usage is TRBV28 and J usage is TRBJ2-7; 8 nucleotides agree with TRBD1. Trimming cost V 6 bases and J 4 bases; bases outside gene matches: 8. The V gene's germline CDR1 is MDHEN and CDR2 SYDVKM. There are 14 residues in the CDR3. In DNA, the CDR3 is TGTGCCAGCAGGATGGACAGGGTAAGATACGAGCAGTACTTC. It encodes CASRMDRVRYEQYF.